Listed here are 20 T cell receptor beta chains from one sample, sequenced in a study of shared clonotypes between healthy human individuals. TCRdb's copy holds only in-frame clones and misses some; the assay was immunoSEQ multiplex PCR. The profile shows around 600,000 clones, about 96% of them singletons. The sequencing sample was made of naive CD4+ T cells sorted from blood. Subset described: CD45RA+ positively selected. The receptor source for this set is a woman younger than 45 in good health.

The chain couples TRBV10-3 to TRBJ2-1; possible D gene TRBD2, 6 bases. CDR1 and CDR2 (germline): ENHRY, SYGVKD. The CDR3 extends over 16 amino acids. V dropped 0 bases and J dropped 6 bases, with 15 bases sitting between them. The CDR3 coding sequence is TGTGCCATCAGTGAGTCGCCCCGCGGGGTAAGCAATGAGCAGTTCTTC. This encodes CAISESPRGVSNEQFF.

The chain is built from TRBV5-4 and TRBJ2-1; 12 bases line up with TRBD2. The CDR3 totals 15 residues. Germline CDR1 reads SGHNT; CDR2 reads YYREEE (reference sequence). J lost 2 bases, V lost 5 bases, and 2 bases had no gene match. The CDR3 sequence: CASRSSGRAYNEQFF. CDR3 coding DNA: TGTGCCAGCAGATCTAGCGGGAGGGCCTACAATGAGCAGTTCTTC.

This chain connects TRBV19 to TRBJ2-7; possibly TRBD2 for D (5 bases). Germline V lookup: CDR1 LNHDA, CDR2 SQIVND (reference sequence). Trimming shortened V by 3 bases and J by 2 bases, and 8 bases separated the two germline ends. CDR3 length: 13 amino acids. The CDR3 nucleotides read TGTGCCAGTAGTATGGGAGAAACCTACGAGCAGTACTTC. Residues: CASSMGETYEQYF.

The rearrangement links TRBV28 to TRBJ1-6; D not resolved. The V end lost 6 bases, the J end lost 6 bases, and 12 bases lay between the germline ends. In germline, CDR1 is MDHEN, CDR2 SYDVKM. The CDR3 spans 14 residues. CDR3 in amino acids: CASSLTPRNSPLHF. The DNA of the CDR3 is TGTGCCAGCAGCCTAACCCCCCGTAATTCACCCCTCCACTTT.

The gene calls are TRBV6-1 and TRBJ2-7; TRBD1 agrees at 8 bases. The CDR3 is 13 amino acids. Losses at the gene ends were 5 bases for V and 3 bases for J; bases not matched to a gene: 3. Germline V gives CDR1 MNHNS, CDR2 SASEGT. CDR3 in DNA: TGTGCCAGCAGTTCGACAGGGGACTACGAGCAGTACTTC. Translated: CASSSTGDYEQYF.

The gene calls are TRBV27 and TRBJ2-7; 7 nucleotides match TRBD1. This CDR3 has 16 amino acids. From germline, CDR1 is MNHEY and CDR2 SMNVEV (reference sequence). V shed 0 bases and J 7 bases; nucleotides not matched to a gene: 12. This CDR3 is CASSLSMTTGELEQYF. The CDR3, as DNA: TGTGCCAGCAGTTTATCGATGACTACAGGGGAACTGGAGCAGTACTTC.

The chain combines TRBV11-2 with TRBJ2-7; no reliable D call. Trimming shortened V by 5 bases and J by 2 bases, and 13 bases separated the two germline ends. CDR3 length: 14 residues. Germline CDR1 and CDR2: SGHAT and FQNNGV. CDR3 amino acids: CASSPAVLTYEQYF. CDR3 nucleotides: TGTGCCAGCAGCCCGGCGGTCTTGACCTACGAGCAGTACTTC.

This clone has just one count. This rearrangement joins TRBV5-8 to TRBJ1-5, with D possibly being TRBD1 (5 bases). Germline V gene lookup returns CDR1 SGHTS and CDR2 YDEGEE. V lost 3 bases, J lost 0 bases, and 16 bases lay in between. This CDR3 is 17 amino acids long. CDR3 nucleotides: TGTGCCAGCAGCTCAAAGGGGAGGTCTGATAGCAATCAGCCCCAGCATTTT. This translates into CASSSKGRSDSNQPQHF. Drawing the rest from reference TRBV5-8 and TRBJ1-5, the complete variable domain is EAGVTQSPTHLIKTRGQQATLRCSPISGHTSVYWYQQALGLGLQFLLWYDEGEERNRGNFPPRFSGRQFPNYSSELNVNALELEDSALYLCASSSKGRSDSNQPQHFGDGTRLSIL.

V and J are TRBV28 and TRBJ2-7; no firm D call. Germline CDR1 is MDHEN and CDR2 is SYDVKM. Trimming removed 3 bases at V and 3 bases at J, with 12 bases between. The CDR3 covers 14 residues. CDR3 in amino acids: CASSFGFKNYEQYF. The CDR3, as DNA: TGTGCCAGCAGTTTCGGATTTAAGAACTACGAGCAGTACTTC.

This clone was picked up one time. The V and J genes are TRBV5-1 and TRBJ1-1; 10 positions agree with TRBD1. Per the germline V gene, CDR1 is SGHRS and CDR2 is YFSETQ. The CDR3 consists of 15 residues. V gave up 2 bases and J gave up 1 base; unmatched junction bases: 2. The CDR3 region has the DNA TGCGCCAGCAGCTTCCGGGACAGGGGGAACACTGAAGCTTTCTTT. Protein: CASSFRDRGNTEAFF.

The chain has TRBV11-3 and TRBJ2-3, with D perhaps matching TRBD1 (6 bases). Trimming removed 1 base from V and 10 bases from J, with 12 bases in between. This CDR3 is built from 13 residues. Per the germline V gene, CDR1 is SGHNT and CDR2 is YENEEA. The CDR3 loop reads CASSLVQGMSQYF. The DNA for the CDR3 is TGTGCCAGCAGCTTAGTGCAGGGGATGTCGCAGTATTTT.

The CDR3 region is CASSPRSATNEKLFF. As DNA, the CDR3 is TGTGCCAGCAGCCCCAGGTCCGCAACTAATGAAAAACTGTTTTTT. The chain uses TRBV6-5 and TRBJ1-4, with D hard to call. The CDR3 covers 15 residues. Germline V gene data show CDR1 as MNHEY and CDR2 as SVGAGI. Deletions cut 6 bases from V and 0 bases from J, with 11 bases between.

The rearrangement joins TRBV19 to TRBJ2-2, with D perhaps matching TRBD2 (6 bases). V lost 5 bases and J 3 bases, leaving 16 bases between the germline ends. In germline, CDR1 is LNHDA, CDR2 SQIVND (reference sequence). This CDR3 spans 16 amino acids. The chain's CDR3 is CASSPDGGADTGELFF. The CDR3, as DNA: TGTGCCAGTAGTCCAGATGGAGGGGCGGACACCGGGGAGCTGTTTTTT.

Of note for this clone: The same CDR3 can be traced to other DNA sequences in this sample. The J gene is TRBJ1-1, the V gene TRBV28; the match to TRBD1 covers 9 bases. The ends lost 5 bases at V and 2 bases at J; junction bases unmatched: 6. This CDR3 comprises 15 residues. Germline V lookup: CDR1 MDHEN, CDR2 SYDVKM. The CDR3 sequence: CASSPPGQGNTEAFF. DNA of the CDR3: TGTGCCAGCAGTCCTCCGGGACAGGGTAACACTGAAGCTTTCTTT.

The V and J genes are TRBV5-1 and TRBJ2-1; D gene ambiguous. Trimming cost V 2 bases and J 8 bases, with 14 bases left between them. CDR1 is SGHRS, CDR2 YFSETQ, per germline. The CDR3 is 14 residues long. The CDR3 here is CASSFSSNSYEQFF. In DNA form, the CDR3 reads TGCGCCAGCAGCTTTTCGTCCAACTCATATGAGCAGTTCTTC.

In this sample, this clone turned up once. The chain couples TRBV7-8 to TRBJ2-7, with D tentatively TRBD2 (7 bases). The CDR3 is 15 amino acids. V dropped 0 bases and J dropped 2 bases, with 11 bases sitting between them. Germline loops: CDR1 SGHVS, CDR2 FQNEAQ. CDR3 sequence (DNA): TGTGCCAGCAGCTTAGCTGAGGGGGGGGCCTACGAGCAGTACTTC. It translates to CASSLAEGGAYEQYF.

This chain joins TRBV27 and TRBJ2-5, with TRBD1 as a possible D gene (5 bases). The DNA end is more similar to TRBJ2-7, so the J call may be wrong. Germline CDR1 reads MNHEY; CDR2 reads SMNVEV (reference sequence). The CDR3 totals 14 residues. As DNA, the CDR3 is TGTGCCAGCAGTTTGGGCAGGGCCCTCGGCGAGCAGTACTTC. It specifies CASSLGRALGEQYF.

V and J are TRBV6-5 and TRBJ1-4; D call uncertain. This CDR3 contains 13 residues. The V gene lost 2 bases and the J gene lost 10 bases, with 11 bases spanning the gap. The germline V gene encodes CDR1 MNHEY and CDR2 SVGAGI. CDR3 DNA sequence: TGTGCCAGCAGTTACGGGCAGGCCCGAAAACTGTTTTTT. Translated: CASSYGQARKLFF.

J is TRBJ2-1 and V is TRBV2; 7 nucleotides match TRBD2. CDR3 length: 14 residues. Germline trimming cut 7 bases from V and 4 bases from J; bases unmatched to any gene: 7. CDR1 is SNHLY and CDR2 is FYNNEI in the germline V gene. DNA of the CDR3: TGTGCCAGCATCTCTAGCGGTACATACAATGAGCAGTTCTTC. This encodes CASISSGTYNEQFF.

The chain recombines TRBV29-1 with TRBJ1-1; D gene ambiguous. The V end was cut by 4 bases, the J end by 1 base, with 10 bases between. The CDR3 is made up of 13 amino acids. Germline lookup yields CDR1 SQVTM and CDR2 ANQGSEA. CDR3 in DNA: TGCAGCGTTGCCCGACGGCCGAACACTGAAGCTTTCTTT. This codes for CSVARRPNTEAFF.